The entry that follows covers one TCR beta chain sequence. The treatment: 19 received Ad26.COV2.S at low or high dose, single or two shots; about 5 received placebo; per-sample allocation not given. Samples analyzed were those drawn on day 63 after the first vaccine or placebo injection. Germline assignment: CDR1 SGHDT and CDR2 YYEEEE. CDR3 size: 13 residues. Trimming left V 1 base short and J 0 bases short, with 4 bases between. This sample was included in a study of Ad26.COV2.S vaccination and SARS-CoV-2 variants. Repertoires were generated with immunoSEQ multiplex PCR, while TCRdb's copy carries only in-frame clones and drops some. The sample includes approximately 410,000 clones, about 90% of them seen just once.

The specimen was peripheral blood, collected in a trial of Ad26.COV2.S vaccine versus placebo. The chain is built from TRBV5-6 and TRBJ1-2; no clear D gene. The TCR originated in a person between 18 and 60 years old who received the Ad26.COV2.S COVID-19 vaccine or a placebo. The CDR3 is CASSLSTNYGYTF. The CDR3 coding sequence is TGTGCCAGCAGCTTGTCCACTAACTATGGCTACACCTTC. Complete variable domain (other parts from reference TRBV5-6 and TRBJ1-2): DAGVTQSPTHLIKTRGQQVTLRCSPKSGHDTVSWYQQALGQGPQFIFQYYEEEERQRGNFPDRFSGHQFPNYSSELNVNALLLGDSALYLCASSLSTNYGYTFGSGTRLTVV.